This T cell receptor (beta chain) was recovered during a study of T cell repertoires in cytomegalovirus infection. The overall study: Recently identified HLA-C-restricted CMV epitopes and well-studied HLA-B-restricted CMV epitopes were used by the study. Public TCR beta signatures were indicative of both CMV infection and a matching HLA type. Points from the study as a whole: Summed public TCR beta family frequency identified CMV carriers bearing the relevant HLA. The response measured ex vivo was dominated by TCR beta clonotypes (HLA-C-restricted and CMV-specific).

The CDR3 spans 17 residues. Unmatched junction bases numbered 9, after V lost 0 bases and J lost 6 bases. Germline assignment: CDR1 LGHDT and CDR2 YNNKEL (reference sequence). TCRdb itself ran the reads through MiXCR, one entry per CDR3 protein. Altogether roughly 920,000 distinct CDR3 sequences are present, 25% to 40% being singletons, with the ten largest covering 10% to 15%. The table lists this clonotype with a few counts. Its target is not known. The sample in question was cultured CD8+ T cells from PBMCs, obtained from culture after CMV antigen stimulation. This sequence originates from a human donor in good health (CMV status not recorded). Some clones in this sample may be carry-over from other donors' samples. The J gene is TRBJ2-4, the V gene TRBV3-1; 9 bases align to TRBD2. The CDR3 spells CASSQEGAGGTRNIQYF. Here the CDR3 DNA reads TGTGCCAGCAGCCAAGAAGGAGCGGGGGGTACTCGAAACATTCAGTACTTC.